This TCR beta chain came from a study of Tregs in tolerant kidney transplant recipients. CDR3 length: 15 residues. The V segment lost 1 base and the J segment 1 base; nucleotides outside the gene matches: 1. CDR1 and CDR2 from the germline V gene are SGDLS and YYNGEE. Produced via immunoSEQ multiplex PCR; TCRdb's table is partial and in-frame only. The table has 200,000 to 300,000 clones, approximately 83% seen once. The TCR originated in a human donor in good health. The chain combines TRBV9 with TRBJ2-5; 10 bases agree with TRBD2. The specimen sequenced was CD4+ T cells from blood. The CDR3 here is CASSVTSGIQETQYF. CDR3 bases: TGTGCCAGCAGCGTAACTAGCGGGATCCAAGAGACCCAGTACTTC. The full variable domain, completed using reference TRBV9 and TRBJ2-5, is DSGVTQTPKHLITATGQRVTLRCSPRSGDLSVYWYQQSLDQGLQFLIQYYNGEERAKGNILERFSAQQFPDLHSELNLSSLELGDSALYFCASSVTSGIQETQYFGPGTRLLVL.